The source of this TCR beta chain is a study of blood T cell repertoires in COVID-19. For the study at large: The analysed material was cDNA or gDNA that came from T cells, B-cell-depleted T cells, or PBMCs.

The CDR3 runs to 11 residues. Trimming cost V 11 bases and J 2 bases, with 9 bases left between them. CDR1 and CDR2 from the germline V gene are MNHNY and SVGAGI (reference sequence). Original analysis: Estimated nucleated cell counts came from reference gene primer amplification. Repertoires were generated with immunoSEQ multiplex PCR, while TCRdb's copy carries only in-frame clones and drops some. The V and J calls and clone size are taken from that table; D and trimming were inferred from the DNA. Of 130,000 to 150,000 clones in the sample, around four fifths were seen once. The clonotype was recovered from a human donor in a cohort sampled during active COVID-19. Sequencing was done on a sample of peripheral blood. The J gene is TRBJ1-1, the V gene TRBV6-6; D gene unclear. CDR3 residues: CAVRFNTEAFF. As DNA, the CDR3 is TGTGCCGTCAGGTTCAACACTGAAGCTTTCTTT.